This TCR beta chain was captured by sequencing in a study of shared clonotypes between healthy human individuals (dated by TCRdb to between 2020 and 2021). Describing the broader study: The cohort comprised a couple of women and a few men aged 18 to 49 years. Per donor, three plates each were used for CD4 naive and CD4 memory, two for CD8 naive, and one for CD8 memory. The study deeply sequenced blood TCR repertoires of roughly five healthy adults to estimate repertoire size and the extent of clonotype sharing between individuals. To increase sequencing depth and limit assay-specific biases, different laboratories used diverse techniques to prepare libraries and sequence TCR repertoires. Leukapheresis yielded between about 0.94 and 9 billion PBMCs per donor. What the work shows at the level of the full study, not this receptor alone: Naive subsets generally had larger estimated clonotype richness than memory subsets. Sampling was restricted to blood, and TCR repertoires in tissues likely differ from the TCR repertoires found in blood. Compared with non-shared clonotypes, clonotypes shared by all four sorted-subset donors had higher generation probabilities. Even with the large sequencing depth, rarefaction of the sorted-subset datasets indicated that sequencing was incomplete. When several donors were compared, the shared fraction of clonotypes was about 5.5% for naive CD4, 3.5% for naive CD8, roughly 2.3% for memory CD4, and roughly 0.43% for memory CD8. The genetic and exposure-history diversity represented was limited by the small number of donors. Based on pairwise subsampling, the degree of clonotype sharing among donors was expected to be affected by sequencing depth.

For the CD8 naive samples, CD45RO-negative cells were positively selected for CCR7, yielding a CD45RA+CCR7+ population from which TemRA cells were excluded. The donors were healthy, HIV-negative adults with no recently reported acute infections or vaccinations. All donors were Caucasian adults living in Nashville, Tennessee, USA. Blood was collected by leukapheresis, and PBMCs were isolated by Ficoll-Histopaque density gradient centrifugation and then cryopreserved in liquid nitrogen vapor phase. Analytical flow cytometry was used to check the purity and quantity of each magnetically sorted T cell population. Genomic DNA was isolated from each sorted fraction and quantified by UV absorbance on a Nanodrop 2000c. Comment on this clone: The specificity of this receptor is unknown. Per-base qualities were not stored, and no clone one base away is much larger.

CDR1 and CDR2 are drawn from the germline V gene: MDHEN, SYDVKM. Spanning cysteine to phenylalanine, the CDR3 consists of 16 amino acids. The entry retains the CDR3 DNA only, 48 bases that are in frame from base 1. V lost 3 bases and J lost 0 bases, and the count of bases not matched to a germline gene is 1. Using the deep immunoSEQ assay, TCR CDR3 regions were amplified from genomic DNA by multiplex PCR. Extracted genomic DNA from each cell subset was distributed evenly across all wells of several immunoSEQ 96-well plates, and each plate was treated as a replicate. For sorted subsets, around 0.2 ug of genomic DNA, equivalent to 25,000 to 35,000 T cell genomes, went into each replicate PCR. The purified libraries were quantified using a Qubit 3.0 fluorometer, sized with a Bioanalyzer 2100, and then quantified again using the KAPA Library Quantification kit. A separate single-read 150-cycle Illumina NextSeq 550 flow cell was used to sequence each immunoSEQ 96-well plate. On the study's bioinformatics: Because only junctional sequences without quality scores were contained in the immunoSEQ output, filtering matching that applied to full-length reads could not be performed. Sequences were annotated with PyIR, a Python wrapper for IgBLAST v1.9, using IMGT germline references to assign V/J genes and CDR3. Any read was removed if the V/J assignment was weak (E-value above 1e-6), the CDR3 was missing, or the read contained stop codons, out-of-frame junctions, or ambiguous translated residues. V3J clonotypes were defined as sequences sharing an identical inferred V gene, J gene, and CDR3 amino acid sequence. To compute the percentage overlap between repertoires, the number of shared unique clonotypes was divided by the size of the smaller repertoire. Three approaches were used to assess repertoire richness: RTK rarefaction, the Chao1 estimator, and Recon v2.1 estimates of unobserved clonotypes. OLGA was used to compute generation probabilities for all TCRbeta clonotypes that the gDNA method yielded from a few donors. This immuneACCESS table, as held by TCRdb, lists in-frame sequences with V and J called but not all clones. Of the missing ones, under half trace to an unresolved V gene in checked studies; the others have no known cause. Clonal size and the V and J genes are those of that table, whereas D and trimming came from the DNA. Within this sample are around 600,000 clones, with approximately 96% of them counted one time only. 0.11% of the sample is held by the ten biggest clonotypes.

The chain joins TRBV28 to TRBJ2-3; the central 12 bases match TRBD2. This TCR derives from a woman in her thirties in good health. The sample comprised naive CD8+ T cells sorted from blood. Per the publication, the cell subset or site label means: CD45RA+CCR7+. The nucleotides are TGTGCCAGCAGTTTGGGACTAGCGGGTAGCACAGATACGCAGTATTTT. This gives the protein CASSLGLAGSTDTQYF.